This T cell receptor beta chain originates from a study of cytomegalovirus exposure and HLA in healthy donors. Study background: A subsequent analysis stated that the roughly 130 validation repertoires were run on the same platform as the approximately 660 first-cohort repertoires.

With regard to this clone: Its antigen is currently unknown.

The ends were cut back, 2 bases at V and 3 bases at J, with 11 bases in the middle. In germline, CDR1 is SGHDN, CDR2 FVKESK. The CDR3 consists of 15 residues. Using immunoSEQ multiplex PCR, the repertoire was profiled, and TCRdb retains in-frame clones only, with some absent. This sample has about 140,000 clones, with 88% found just once. Study-wide findings and caveats: It was approximately 170 TCR beta chains that were listed as cytomegalovirus-associated.

The clonotype was recovered from a woman under 30 in good health and CMV-seropositive. Sequenced: PBMCs. The J gene is TRBJ1-3, the V gene TRBV14; D gene uncertain. As DNA, the CDR3 is TGTGCCAGCAGCCAACTGAAGCCTGTTGGAAACACCATATATTTT. Encoded protein: CASSQLKPVGNTIYF.